These 17 T cell receptor beta chains came from one sample sequenced in a study of blood T cells in healthy people across ages. Sample-barcoded 5' priming and a J-beta primer mix drove a second PCR of roughly 6 to 12 cycles. TCRdb re-derived calls from the 5' RACE reads in MiXCR, one entry per CDR3 protein. The sample holds fewer than 800,000 distinct CDR3 sequences; approximately 25% are singletons and the top ten take roughly 9%. The same data also went into a second study, on T cells of mothers and their children.

Specimen: blood. The receptors shown here come from a boy under 18 in good health.

V gene TRBV20-1 combines with J gene TRBJ2-1; 9 bases are shared with TRBD2. Germline CDR1 is DFQATT and CDR2 is SNEGSKA (reference sequence). V shed 6 bases and J 10 bases; nucleotides not matched to a gene: 10. The CDR3 extends over 13 amino acids. This CDR3 is CSAESGTSLEQFF. The CDR3 nucleotides are TGCAGTGCCGAGTCCGGGACTAGCTTGGAGCAGTTCTTC.

The V and J genes are TRBV7-9 and TRBJ2-3, with a possible D match to TRBD1 (6 bases). Germline CDR1 and CDR2: SEHNR and FQNEAQ (reference sequence). Between the trimmed V and J ends, which lost 3 bases and 10 bases, there was a span of 11 bases. This CDR3 contains 12 residues. CDR3 protein: CASSFEDRAQYF. The CDR3 DNA reads TGTGCCAGCAGCTTCGAGGACAGAGCGCAGTATTTT. Full variable domain (missing parts from reference TRBV7-9 and TRBJ2-3): DTGVSQNPRHKITKRGQNVTFRCDPISEHNRLYWYRQTLGQGPEFLTYFQNEAQLEKSRLLSDRFSAERPKGSFSTLEIQRTEQGDSAMYLCASSFEDRAQYFGPGTRLTVL.

This clonotype has only a few counts. J is TRBJ2-1 and V is TRBV3-1; 9 bases are shared with TRBD2. Germline trimming cut 3 bases from V and 3 bases from J; bases unmatched to any gene: 3. Germline V CDR1 and CDR2: LGHDT, YNNKEL (reference sequence). The CDR3 is made up of 15 amino acids. The CDR3 region is CASSHSSGDYNEQFF. DNA of the CDR3: TGTGCCAGCAGCCACTCTAGCGGGGACTACAATGAGCAGTTCTTC.

This clonotype turned up a few times. The chain joins TRBV28 to TRBJ2-3, with D perhaps TRBD2 (7 bases). Germline V lookup: CDR1 MDHEN, CDR2 SYDVKM. There are 12 residues in the CDR3. As DNA, the CDR3 is TGTGGTACCGGCGGAGGGGGGGGTACGCAGTATTTT. This encodes CGTGGGGGTQYF.

The rearrangement joins TRBV27 to TRBJ1-5; 12 bases align to TRBD1. The CDR3 loop spans 15 amino acids. Germline trimming cut 6 bases from V and 7 bases from J; bases unmatched to any gene: 7. Germline V gene data show CDR1 as MNHEY and CDR2 as SMNVEV (reference sequence). CDR3 nucleotides: TGTGCCAGCAGATCCGGGACAGGGGGCTACCAGCCCCAGCATTTT. This codes for CASRSGTGGYQPQHF.

The gene calls are TRBV20-1 and TRBJ1-1; 7 nucleotides agree with TRBD1. The CDR3 covers 16 residues. Germline lookup yields CDR1 DFQATT and CDR2 SNEGSKA (reference sequence). After removal of 3 bases from V and 0 bases from J, the junction contained 10 bases not matched to a gene. The CDR3 sequence: CSARPDRRPLNTEAFF. The CDR3 DNA is TGCAGTGCTAGGCCGGACAGGCGCCCCCTGAACACTGAAGCTTTCTTT.

This clonotype was seen only a few times. The rearrangement joins TRBV19 to TRBJ1-1, with D perhaps TRBD1 (5 bases). Germline-derived CDR1 and CDR2 are LNHDA and SQIVND (reference sequence). The CDR3 covers 13 residues. The ends were cut back, 7 bases at V and 0 bases at J, with 9 bases in the middle. The CDR3 loop reads CASNGGVNTEAFF. Written as DNA, the CDR3 is TGTGCCAGTAACGGAGGGGTGAACACTGAAGCTTTCTTT.

This chain connects TRBV15 to TRBJ2-1; 10 bases match TRBD2. The CDR3 extends over 15 amino acids. CDR1 and CDR2 (germline): LNHNV, YYDKDF (reference sequence). J gave up 6 bases and V 2 bases, and 4 bases lay outside the gene matches. The CDR3 is CATSRRGLAANEQFF. The CDR3 coding sequence is TGTGCCACCAGCAGACGCGGACTAGCGGCCAATGAGCAGTTCTTC.

The chain links TRBV2 to TRBJ2-7, with 8 positions matching TRBD1. Germline lookup yields CDR1 SNHLY and CDR2 FYNNEI. The V gene end was trimmed by 3 bases and the J gene end by 4 bases; junction bases not matched to a gene: 5. The CDR3 length is 14 residues. The CDR3: CASSERQGRYEQYF. In DNA, the CDR3 is TGTGCCAGCAGTGAGAGACAGGGGAGGTACGAGCAGTACTTC. The full variable domain, its missing parts supplied by reference TRBV2 and TRBJ2-7, is EPEVTQTPSHQVTQMGQEVILRCVPISNHLYFYWYRQILGQKVEFLVSFYNNEISEKSEIFDDQFSVERPDGSNFTLKIRSTKLEDSAMYFCASSERQGRYEQYFGPGTRLTVT.

This clonotype was seen more than once but under ten times. The V call is TRBV20-1, the J call TRBJ1-2; TRBD1 matches 8 bases. CDR1 is DFQATT, CDR2 SNEGSKA, per germline (reference sequence). Trimming removed 3 bases from V and 0 bases from J; junction bases left unmatched: 12. CDR3 length equals 17 residues. This CDR3 reads CSARSGTGDLANYGYTF. CDR3 nucleotides: TGCAGTGCTAGGTCCGGGACAGGCGATCTTGCTAACTATGGCTACACCTTC.

The table lists this clonotype with many counts. CDR3 sequence reads: CASSVGTTYNEQFF. The CDR3 coding sequence is TGTGCCAGCAGCGTCGGGACAACCTACAATGAGCAGTTCTTC. The V call is TRBV9, the J call TRBJ2-1; TRBD1 is a possible D gene (6 bases). The CDR3 has 14 residues. V dropped 2 bases and J dropped 2 bases, with 8 bases sitting between them. The germline CDR1 and CDR2 sequences are SGDLS and YYNGEE.

The rearrangement links TRBV6-2 or TRBV6-3 to TRBJ2-2; possible D gene TRBD1, 6 bases. The V and J ends lost 4 bases and 4 bases respectively, with 19 bases between them. The CDR3 is 17 residues long. CDR1 MNHEY and CDR2 SVGEGT come from the germline V gene. CDR3: CASSFSDRMFGTGELFF. The CDR3 DNA sequence: TGTGCCAGCAGTTTCTCCGACAGGATGTTTGGCACCGGGGAGCTGTTTTTT.

The chain links TRBV4-3 to TRBJ1-5; no clear D. The CDR3 extends over 15 amino acids. CDR1 LGHNA and CDR2 YSLEER come from the germline V gene. V gave up 0 bases and J gave up 2 bases, with 8 bases separating them. The CDR3 loop reads CASSQEGSRNQPQHF. DNA of the CDR3: TGCGCCAGCAGCCAAGAAGGATCCCGCAATCAGCCCCAGCATTTT.

The chain carries TRBV25-1 and TRBJ1-1; no clear D gene. This CDR3 has 13 residues. V lost 3 bases to trimming and J lost 6 bases, with 11 bases between them. Germline V gene data show CDR1 as MGHDK and CDR2 as SYGVNS. The CDR3 loop is CASSDTFLPEAFF. CDR3 nucleotides: TGTGCCAGCAGTGATACATTTCTCCCTGAAGCTTTCTTT.

The rearrangement links TRBV6-6 to TRBJ2-1; 7 nucleotides line up with TRBD2. With 6 bases clipped from V and 1 base from J, the junction kept 9 bases outside the gene matches. This CDR3 is built from 16 residues. Looked up from germline, CDR1 is MNHNY and CDR2 is SVGAGI (reference sequence). The CDR3 sequence is CASSPGGKASYNEQFF. The CDR3 DNA sequence: TGTGCCAGCAGCCCGGGGGGAAAAGCGTCCTACAATGAGCAGTTCTTC.

The chain uses TRBV7-9 and TRBJ2-5, with D perhaps TRBD1 (6 bases). CDR1 and CDR2 from the germline V gene are SEHNR and FQNEAQ (reference sequence). CDR3 length: 14 residues. V shed 4 bases and J shed 1 base, with 10 bases lying between them. DNA of the CDR3: TGTGCCAGCAGCTGGGAACAGGGCCAAGAGACCCAGTACTTC. This translates into CASSWEQGQETQYF. The whole variable domain, remainder taken from reference TRBV7-9 and TRBJ2-5, is DTGVSQNPRHKITKRGQNVTFRCDPISEHNRLYWYRQTLGQGPEFLTYFQNEAQLEKSRLLSDRFSAERPKGSFSTLEIQRTEQGDSAMYLCASSWEQGQETQYFGPGTRLLVL.

Comments on this clonotype: At one boundary the junction diverges from the germline segment, which might be a read error. CDR3 loop: CASSQVGSRGRNYGHTF. The CDR3 bases are TGCGCCAGCAGCCAAGTTGGTTCGAGGGGGCGCAACTATGGCCACACCTTC. The chain recombines TRBV4-1 with TRBJ1-2; 7 nucleotides align to TRBD1. The CDR3 is 17 residues long. Germline values: CDR1 MGHRA, CDR2 YSYEKL.